This TCR beta chain was identified in a study of T cell changes during pregnancy in multiple sclerosis. The assay was immunoSEQ multiplex PCR, and TCRdb's table has in-frame clones only and misses some. The table includes roughly 87,000 clones, around 93% detected once. The source material was PBMCs, sampled in the first trimester of pregnancy. The clonotype comes from a female donor in good health, serving as a control in a pregnancy study. Some clones in this sample may be carry-over from other donors' samples.

CDR3 protein: CASSLDGGSITGELFF. As DNA, the CDR3 is TGTGCCAGCAGCTTAGACGGCGGGAGTATCACCGGGGAGCTGTTTTTT. J is TRBJ2-2 and V is TRBV11-2, with 7 nucleotides matching TRBD2. The CDR3 has 16 amino acids. The trim removed 0 bases at V and 4 bases at J, leaving 5 bases unmatched. Germline CDR1 and CDR2: SGHAT and FQNNGV.